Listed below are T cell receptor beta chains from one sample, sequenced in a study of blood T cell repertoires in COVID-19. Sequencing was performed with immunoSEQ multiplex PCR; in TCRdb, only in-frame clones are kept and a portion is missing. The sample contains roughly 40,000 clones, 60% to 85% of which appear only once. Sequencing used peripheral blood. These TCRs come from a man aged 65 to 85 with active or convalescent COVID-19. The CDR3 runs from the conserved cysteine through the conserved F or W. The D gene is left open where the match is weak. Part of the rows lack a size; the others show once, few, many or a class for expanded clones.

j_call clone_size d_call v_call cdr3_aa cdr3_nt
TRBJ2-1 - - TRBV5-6 CASTNGMFEQFF TGTGCCAGCACCAATGGCATGTTTGAGCAGTTCTTC
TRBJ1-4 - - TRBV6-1 CASSERGWEKLFF TGTGCCAGCAGTGAAAGGGGTTGGGAAAAACTGTTTTTT
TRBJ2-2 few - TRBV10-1 CASSRERGNTGELFF TGCGCCAGCAGTCGGGAGAGGGGCAACACCGGGGAGCTGTTTTTT
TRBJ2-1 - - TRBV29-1 CSVDVGGGRKQFF TGCAGCGTTGACGTGGGGGGGGGCCGGAAGCAGTTCTTC
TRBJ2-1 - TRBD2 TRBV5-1 CASSYGLAGAPSYNEQFF TGCGCCAGCAGCTACGGACTAGCGGGGGCCCCCTCCTACAATGAGCAGTTCTTC
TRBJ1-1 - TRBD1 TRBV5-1 CATTTGGSTEAFF TGCGCCACAACGACAGGGGGCAGCACTGAAGCTTTCTTT
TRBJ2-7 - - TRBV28 CASSLLSTSGQYF TGTGCCAGCAGTTTATTATCGACATCTGGGCAGTACTTC
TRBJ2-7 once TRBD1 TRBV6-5 CASSLRTGGYEQYF TGTGCCAGCAGTTTAAGGACAGGGGGTTACGAGCAGTACTTC
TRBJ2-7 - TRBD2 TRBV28 CASSPPSGGAYEQYF TGTGCCAGCAGTCCTCCCAGCGGGGGGGCTTACGAGCAGTACTTC
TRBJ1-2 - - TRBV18 CASSLRWGGNYGYTF TGTGCCAGCTCCCTAAGGTGGGGAGGAAACTATGGCTACACCTTC
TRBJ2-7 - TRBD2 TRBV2 CASRGGAGFVGEQYF TGTGCCAGCAGGGGAGGGGCAGGGTTCGTCGGGGAGCAGTACTTC
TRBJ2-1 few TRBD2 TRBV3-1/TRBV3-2 CASRTSGAYNEQFF TGTGCCAGCCGCACTAGCGGGGCCTACAATGAGCAGTTCTTC
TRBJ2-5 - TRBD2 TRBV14 CASSSSGGAKTQYF TGTGCCAGCAGTTCTAGCGGGGGGGCCAAGACCCAGTACTTC
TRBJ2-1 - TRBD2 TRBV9 CASSVRTSGGLSYNEQFF TGTGCCAGCAGCGTAAGGACTAGCGGGGGCCTCTCCTACAATGAGCAGTTCTTC
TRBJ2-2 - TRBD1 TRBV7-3 CASSLGGQGRTGELFF TGTGCCAGCAGCTTAGGGGGACAGGGACGGACCGGGGAGCTGTTTTTT
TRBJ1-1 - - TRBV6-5 CASSNPQGAEPEAFF TGTGCCAGCAGTAATCCCCAAGGGGCGGAACCTGAAGCTTTCTTT
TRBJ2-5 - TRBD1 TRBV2 CASSGTGVETQYF TGTGCCAGCAGTGGGACAGGGGTAGAGACCCAGTACTTC
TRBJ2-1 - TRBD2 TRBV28 CASSLLAGGRNEQFF TGTGCCAGCAGTTTACTAGCGGGGGGGCGCAATGAGCAGTTCTTC
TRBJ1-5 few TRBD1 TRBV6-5 CASRDRPLGPQHF TGTGCCAGCAGGGACAGGCCCCTAGGGCCCCAGCATTTT
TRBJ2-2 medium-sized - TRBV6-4 CASSEGSNTGELFF TGTGCCAGCAGTGAGGGCAGCAACACCGGGGAGCTGTTTTTT
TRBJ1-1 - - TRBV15 CATSRRQRAEAFF TGTGCCACCAGCAGACGACAGCGGGCTGAAGCTTTCTTT
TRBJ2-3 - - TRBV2 CASRAAVLGDTQYF TGTGCCAGCAGAGCTGCGGTCCTTGGAGATACGCAGTATTTT
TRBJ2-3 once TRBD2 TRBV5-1 CASSTSSGPSTDTQYF TGCGCCAGCAGCACTTCTAGCGGGCCGAGCACAGATACGCAGTATTTT
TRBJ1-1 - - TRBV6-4 CASSVSRLNTEAFF TGTGCCAGCAGTGTTTCGCGATTGAACACTGAAGCTTTCTTT
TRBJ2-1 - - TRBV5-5 CASNPAAPQNQQFF TGTGCCAGCAACCCAGCGGCGCCTCAAAATCAGCAGTTCTTC
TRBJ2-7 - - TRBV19 CASSTGGIYEQYF TGTGCCAGTAGTACTGGGGGCATTTACGAGCAGTACTTC
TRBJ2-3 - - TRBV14 CASSQDGWVGTQYF TGTGCCAGCAGCCAAGATGGGTGGGTCGGGACGCAGTATTTT
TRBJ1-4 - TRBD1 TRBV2 CASRGQISTNEKLFF TGTGCCAGCAGGGGACAGATATCAACTAATGAAAAACTGTTTTTT
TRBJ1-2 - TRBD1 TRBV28 CASISWGQGANVYGYTF TGTGCCAGCATCTCCTGGGGACAGGGGGCCAACGTCTATGGCTACACCTTC
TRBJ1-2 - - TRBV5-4 CASSLDRNYGYTF TGTGCCAGCAGCTTGGATCGGAACTATGGCTACACCTTC
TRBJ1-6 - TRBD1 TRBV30 CAWSRGPGTGGGSPLHF TGTGCCTGGAGTAGGGGACCCGGGACAGGGGGCGGTTCACCCCTCCACTTT
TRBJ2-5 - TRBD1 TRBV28 CASSPPSSLTGGQETQYF TGTGCCAGCAGTCCTCCTTCGTCCCTCACAGGGGGGCAAGAGACCCAGTACTTC
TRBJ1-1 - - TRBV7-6 CASSLAGLNTEAFF TGTGCCAGCAGCTTAGCGGGGCTGAACACTGAAGCTTTCTTT
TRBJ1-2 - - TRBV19 CASSVFGYGYTF TGTGCCAGTAGCGTCTTCGGCTATGGCTACACCTTC
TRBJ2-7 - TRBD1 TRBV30 CAWSVTGTGTGLSEQYF TGTGCCTGGAGTGTAACGGGGACCGGGACAGGACTCTCCGAGCAGTACTTC
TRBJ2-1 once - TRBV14 CASSRRSPSYNEQFF TGTGCCAGCAGTCGCAGGTCCCCCTCCTACAATGAGCAGTTCTTC
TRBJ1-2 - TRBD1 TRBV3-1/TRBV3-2 CASSHSGQTNYGYTF TGTGCCAGCAGCCACTCGGGACAGACTAACTATGGCTACACCTTC
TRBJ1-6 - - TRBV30 CAWSASQGLHF TGTGCCTGGAGTGCCTCCCAGGGACTCCACTTT
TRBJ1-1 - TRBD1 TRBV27 CASAPSGQLYYTEAFF TGTGCCAGCGCTCCGTCGGGACAGCTTTATTACACTGAAGCTTTCTTT
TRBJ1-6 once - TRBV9 CASSPRQSSYNSPLHF TGTGCCAGCAGCCCTCGACAGAGCTCCTATAATTCACCCCTCCACTTT
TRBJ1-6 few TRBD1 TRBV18 CASSPPGQGNSPLHF TGTGCCAGCTCACCCCCGGGACAGGGGAATTCACCCCTCCACTTT
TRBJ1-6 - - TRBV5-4 CASSQRELRVDSPLHF TGTGCCAGCAGCCAACGGGAGTTGCGTGTGGATTCACCCCTCCACTTT
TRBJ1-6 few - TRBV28 CASSWESSYNSPLHF TGTGCCAGCAGTTGGGAGAGCTCCTATAATTCACCCCTCCACTTT
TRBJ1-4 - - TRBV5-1 CASSRGYATGEKLFF TGCGCCAGCAGCCGGGGATACGCCACGGGTGAAAAACTGTTTTTT
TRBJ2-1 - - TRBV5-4 CASSLTNEQFF TGTGCCAGCAGCTTGACAAATGAGCAGTTCTTC
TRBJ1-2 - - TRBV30 CAWSVPGGSITNYGYTF TGTGCCTGGAGTGTACCGGGTGGGTCCATAACTAACTATGGCTACACCTTC
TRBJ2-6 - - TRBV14 CASSRGSGANVLTF TGTGCCAGCAGCAGAGGCTCTGGGGCCAACGTCCTGACTTTC
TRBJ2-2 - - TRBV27 CASSPGTSNTGELFF TGTGCCAGCAGTCCCGGGACATCGAACACCGGGGAGCTGTTTTTT
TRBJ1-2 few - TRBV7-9 CASSSGGHGYTF TGTGCCAGCAGTTCTGGAGGGCATGGCTACACCTTC
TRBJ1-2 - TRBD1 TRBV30 CAWSRAGGGGYTF TGTGCCTGGAGTCGGGCAGGGGGTGGTGGCTACACCTTC
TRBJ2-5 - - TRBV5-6 CASSLRGRETQYF TGTGCCAGCAGCTTAAGAGGTCGGGAGACCCAGTACTTC
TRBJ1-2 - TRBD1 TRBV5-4 CASNRDRGGYGYTF TGTGCCAGCAACCGGGACAGGGGAGGCTATGGCTACACCTTC
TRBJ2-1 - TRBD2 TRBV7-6 CASSLGGTRRNEQFF TGTGCCAGCAGCTTAGGTGGGACTAGGAGGAATGAGCAGTTCTTC
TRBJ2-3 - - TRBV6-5 CASRREDTQYF TGTGCCAGCAGGCGAGAGGATACGCAGTATTTT
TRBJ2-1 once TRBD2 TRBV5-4 CASSLSLAGGGSYNEQFF TGTGCCAGCAGCTTGTCACTAGCGGGGGGCGGCTCCTACAATGAGCAGTTCTTC
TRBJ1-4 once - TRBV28 CASSNGGHSLEKLFF TGTGCCAGCAGCAATGGGGGACATAGCCTAGAAAAACTGTTTTTT
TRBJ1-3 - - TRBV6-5 CASSTQGVWGTIYF TGTGCCAGCAGTACACAAGGGGTCTGGGGCACCATATATTTT